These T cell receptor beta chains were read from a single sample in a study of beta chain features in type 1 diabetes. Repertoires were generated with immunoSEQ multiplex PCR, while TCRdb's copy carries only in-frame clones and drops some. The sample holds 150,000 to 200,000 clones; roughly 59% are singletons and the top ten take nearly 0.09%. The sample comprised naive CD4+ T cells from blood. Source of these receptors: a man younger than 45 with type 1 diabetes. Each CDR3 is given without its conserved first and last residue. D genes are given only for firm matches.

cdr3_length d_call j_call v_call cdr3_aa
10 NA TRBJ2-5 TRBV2 ASNGGSETQY
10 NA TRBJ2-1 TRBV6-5 ASSPRMGEQF
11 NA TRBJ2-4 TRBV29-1 SVHPLAKNIQY
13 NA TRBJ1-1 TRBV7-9 ASSSGRTMNTEAF
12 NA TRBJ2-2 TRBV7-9 ASSFRSNTGELF
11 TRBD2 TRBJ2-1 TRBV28 ASRISGGAEQF
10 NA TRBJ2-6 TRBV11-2 ASSLEANVLT
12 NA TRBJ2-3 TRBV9 ASSGLRDPLTQY
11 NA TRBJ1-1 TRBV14 ASSQDLTVTAF
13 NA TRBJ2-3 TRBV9 ASTLLDDSEDTQY